The 11 T cell receptor beta chains presented below share a single source sample, sequenced in a study of T-cell reconstitution after alpha-beta-depleted transplantation in children. A library of TCRbeta sequences, prepared with unique molecular identifiers, was generated. One entry per CDR3 protein results from TCRdb running MiXCR on the PCR reads. The sample records 350,000 to 450,000 distinct CDR3 sequences, about 14% being singletons. The material sequenced was PBMCs, taken from the stem cell graft. These receptors all come from a human donor who donated a stem cell graft to a child with Fanconi anemia.

This clonotype has just a few counts. V usage is TRBV5-5 and J usage is TRBJ2-3; D is ambiguous. Trimming left V 0 bases short and J 4 bases short, with 12 bases between. The germline V gene has CDR1 SGHKS and CDR2 YYEKEE (reference sequence). The CDR3 length is 15 residues. The CDR3 region is CASSLGSLQPDTQYF. The CDR3 bases are TGTGCCAGCAGCTTGGGGTCGTTACAGCCAGATACGCAGTATTTT.

This CDR3 is CASSLQTTGNEQFF. CDR3 DNA sequence: TGTGCCAGCAGCCTCCAGACGACGGGGAATGAGCAGTTCTTC. The chain links TRBV3-1 to TRBJ2-1; maybe TRBD2 (5 bases). From germline, CDR1 is LGHDT and CDR2 YNNKEL (reference sequence). Trimming removed 4 bases at V and 7 bases at J, with 14 bases between. The CDR3 loop spans 14 amino acids.

This clonotype was recorded at least ten times. One end of the junction fails to match germline, which may point to a read error. This chain uses TRBV5-1 with TRBJ2-5; TRBD1 matches at 8 bases. In germline, CDR1 is SGHRS, CDR2 YFSETQ. CDR3 length equals 13 residues. The CDR3, as DNA: TGTGCCAGCAGTTCCGGACAGGGAGAGACCCAGTACTTC. It translates to CASSSGQGETQYF.

J is TRBJ2-1 and V is TRBV6-5, with 12 nucleotides matching TRBD2. This CDR3 spans 16 amino acids. Germline-derived CDR1 and CDR2 are MNHEY and SVGAGI. V lost 0 bases to trimming and J lost 7 bases; unmatched junction nucleotides: 4. The CDR3 loop reads CASSYSPTSGGNEQFF. The CDR3 nucleotides are TGTGCCAGCAGTTACTCACCGACTAGCGGGGGAAATGAGCAGTTCTTC.

This clonotype was seen at least ten times. V is TRBV5-1 and J is TRBJ2-6, with D unclear. Germline V lookup: CDR1 SGHRS, CDR2 YFSETQ. The V and J ends lost 4 bases and 0 bases respectively, with 8 bases between them. CDR3 size: 15 residues. The CDR3, as DNA: TGCGCCAGCAGCCTTACGATCTCTGGGGCCAACGTCCTGACTTTC. As protein: CASSLTISGANVLTF.

This clonotype has at least ten counts. The chain employs TRBV12-3 or TRBV12-4 and TRBJ2-3; 8 nucleotides agree with TRBD1. There are 14 residues in the CDR3. Germline trimming cut 8 bases from V and 4 bases from J; bases unmatched to any gene: 8. In DNA, the CDR3 is TGTGCCAGCGGGCTGGACAGGGCCTCAGATACGCAGTATTTT. Its translation: CASGLDRASDTQYF.

The V and J genes are TRBV5-1 and TRBJ2-7; tentatively, D is TRBD1 (7 bases). The germline gives CDR1 SGHRS, CDR2 YFSETQ. CDR3 length: 15 residues. V gave up 2 bases and J gave up 5 bases, with 17 bases separating them. The CDR3 is CASSFGGTVDNEQYF. CDR3 sequence (DNA): TGCGCCAGCAGCTTCGGAGGGACAGTTGATAACGAGCAGTACTTC.

The chain employs TRBV5-6 and TRBJ2-1, with 10 nucleotides matching TRBD2. V lost 4 bases, J lost 4 bases, and 8 bases stayed unmatched. The CDR3 is made up of 16 amino acids. Germline CDR1 and CDR2: SGHDT and YYEEEE. CDR3 nucleotide sequence: TGTGCCAGCAGCGGAACCGGGACTAGCGATTACAATGAGCAGTTCTTC. This encodes CASSGTGTSDYNEQFF. Variable domain in full (rest from reference TRBV5-6 and TRBJ2-1): DAGVTQSPTHLIKTRGQQVTLRCSPKSGHDTVSWYQQALGQGPQFIFQYYEEEERQRGNFPDRFSGHQFPNYSSELNVNALLLGDSALYLCASSGTGTSDYNEQFFGPGTRLTVL.

In this sample, this clonotype turned up a few times. CDR3 in amino acids: CASSRQDFQETQYF. The CDR3 nucleotides are TGTGCCAGCAGCCGACAGGACTTCCAAGAGACCCAGTACTTC. V gene TRBV5-4 combines with J gene TRBJ2-5, with a weak D call TRBD1 (6 bases). CDR3 size: 14 residues. Per the germline V gene, CDR1 is SGHNT and CDR2 is YYREEE (reference sequence). The V and J ends lost 4 bases and 1 base respectively, with 11 bases between them. The full variable domain, rest sourced from reference TRBV5-4 and TRBJ2-5, is ETGVTQSPTHLIKTRGQQVTLRCSSQSGHNTVSWYQQALGQGPQFIFQYYREEENGRGNFPPRFSGLQFPNYSSELNVNALELDDSALYLCASSRQDFQETQYFGPGTRLLVL.

This clonotype occurred a few times. This chain uses TRBV7-9 with TRBJ2-5; D is ambiguous. The CDR3 totals 12 residues. Germline CDR1 and CDR2: SEHNR and FQNEAQ (reference sequence). V was cut by 7 bases and J by 2 bases, with 8 bases left in between. The CDR3 spells CASNEPQETQYF. The CDR3 DNA sequence: TGTGCCAGCAACGAACCTCAAGAGACCCAGTACTTC.

The V call is TRBV6-1, the J call TRBJ1-1, with D possibly being TRBD1 (5 bases). V was cut by 3 bases and J by 1 base, with 12 bases left in between. CDR1 and CDR2 from the germline V gene are MNHNS and SASEGT. CDR3 length equals 15 residues. CDR3 region: CASSETVDPNTEAFF. The CDR3 DNA sequence: TGTGCCAGCAGTGAGACAGTGGACCCGAACACTGAAGCTTTCTTT.